This T cell receptor beta chain appears in the sequencing data of a study of cytotoxic CD8 clonotypes in ibrutinib-treated CLL (dated by TCRdb to about 2021). Regarding the research as a whole: The cohort was composed of some twelve relapsed/refractory and about 15 treatment-naive patients; IGHV unmutated status was identified in 17 patients. Response samples were taken after a median of roughly eleven months on treatment, ranging from about 6 to 36 months. Responses were partial in around 25 patients and complete in 2; after median around 72 months follow-up, about 14 stayed in remission and some twelve progressed. An average of about 250,000 productive templates and approximately 90,000 productive rearrangements was obtained per sample. Cryopreserved peripheral blood mononuclear cells were obtained prior to treatment, at the time of response, and at either disease progression or sustained remission. Every sample from remission and from progressive disease was obtained while the patients were still on ibrutinib. Longitudinal samples were available for about 30% of the roughly 86 trial participants. Overall study outcomes, separate from this receptor: Clonality rose at ibrutinib response, remained stable during sustained remission, and dropped back toward baseline at progression. Public clonotypes were found to be uncommon and were observed to contract or remain stable during treatment; the increase in clonality was shown to reflect expansion of private clonotypes at ibrutinib response. At baseline, clonality was higher than in age-matched healthy donors and showed a strong correlation with circulating CD8+ T-cell counts. Sampling times were not matched between sustained-remission and progressing patients, and lymph node repertoires were not studied.

Each clonotype received, on average, around 9.6x coverage in deep resolution sequencing performed on a MiSeq, where the target depth lay between 1 in 1 million and 1 in 200,000 T cells. TCR beta libraries were generated with the immunoSEQ hsTCRB Kit. From the authors' description of their analysis: ImmunoSEQ Data Assistant and ImmunoSEQ Analyzer were used for data analysis, and V, D and J genes were assigned according to IMGT definitions. Clonality, which ranges from 0 to 1, was calculated by subtracting the normalized Shannon entropy of productive rearrangement frequencies from one. Only overrepresented clonotypes making up at least 0.05% of the repertoire of each patient were included in the public clonotype analysis. Repertoires from 10 to 15 age-matched healthy donors in immuneACCESS were used as clonality controls. The immuneACCESS repertoire file appears here via TCRdb, limited to in-frame rearrangements. These files lack a portion of the clones; in checked studies, under half of the deficit traces to unresolved V genes, and the cause of the others is not known. V and J calls and clone size follow that table, whereas D and trimming were derived from the DNA. The sample table holds roughly 24,000 clones, of which about 64% were seen once. More than 25% of the sample is held by the ten biggest clonotypes.

V is cut by 3 bases and J by 8 bases, and the space between the germline ends is 14 bases. CDR1 SEHNR and CDR2 FQNEAQ were looked up in the germline V gene (reference sequence). Including the terminal cysteine and phenylalanine, the CDR3 comprises 14 residues. CDR3 DNA is the only sequence kept; it has 42 bases, read in frame from the first base. In light of the paper, this sample's time point label describes: around 25 months on ibrutinib. For TCR beta library preparation, approximately 2 micrograms of genomic DNA were isolated from cryopreserved PBMCs. Longitudinal blood samples from CLL patients receiving ibrutinib monotherapy were subjected to high-throughput TCR beta sequencing. The patients took part in an open-label, single-center phase 2 trial of ibrutinib monotherapy. In the case of this clone: Its antigen has not been determined. Base quality data are lacking; no much larger clone is found one base away.

This chain is built from TRBV7-9 and TRBJ2-1; the D gene is perhaps TRBD2, from 5 matching bases. The source material was PBMCs, sampled after 24 months of ibrutinib treatment. The clonotype was recovered from a human donor with chronic lymphocytic leukemia. The CDR3 loop reads CASSFVDYLDEQFF. The DNA is TGTGCCAGCAGCTTCGTAGACTACCTGGATGAGCAGTTCTTC.